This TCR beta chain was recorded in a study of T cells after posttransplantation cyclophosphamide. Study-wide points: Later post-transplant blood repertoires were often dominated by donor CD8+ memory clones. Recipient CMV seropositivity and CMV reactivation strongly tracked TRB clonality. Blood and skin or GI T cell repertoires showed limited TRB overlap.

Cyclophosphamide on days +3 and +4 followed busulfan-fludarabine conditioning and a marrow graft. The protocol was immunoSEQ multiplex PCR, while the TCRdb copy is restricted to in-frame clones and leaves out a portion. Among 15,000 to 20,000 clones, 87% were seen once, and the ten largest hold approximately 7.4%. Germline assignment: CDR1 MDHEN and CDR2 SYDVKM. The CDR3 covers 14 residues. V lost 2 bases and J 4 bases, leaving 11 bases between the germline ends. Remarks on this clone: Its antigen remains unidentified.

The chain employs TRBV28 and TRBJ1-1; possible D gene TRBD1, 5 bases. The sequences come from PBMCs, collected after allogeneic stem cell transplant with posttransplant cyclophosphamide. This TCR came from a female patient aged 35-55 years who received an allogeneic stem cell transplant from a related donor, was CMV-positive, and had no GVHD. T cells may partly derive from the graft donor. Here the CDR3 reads CASSLPGRGTEAFF. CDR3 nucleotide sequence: TGTGCCAGCAGTTTACCGGGGCGGGGCACTGAAGCTTTCTTT.